This entry lists 20 T cell receptor beta chains sequenced from one sample in a study of blood T cell repertoires in COVID-19 (dated by TCRdb to the early 2020s). Library method: the immunoSEQ multiplex PCR assay. Imported from immuneACCESS, the table was reduced by TCRdb to in-frame sequences with V and J called. These copies leave out some clones; in studies compared against another copy, an unresolved V gene accounts for under half, and the cause of the remainder is not known. A total of about 150,000 clones appear in this sample, 90% to 95% of them only once. The top ten clones comprise around 0.53% of the sample. Sequenced input: peripheral blood. All receptors derive from a man aged 45-65 years with acute or convalescent COVID-19.

This clone appeared a single time. The rearrangement joins TRBV7-2 to TRBJ2-2; tentatively, D is TRBD2 (5 bases). Germline CDR1 is SGHTA and CDR2 is FQGNSA. This CDR3 comprises 13 residues. Trimming stripped 0 bases from V and 7 bases from J, with 6 bases between. The CDR3: CASSLARDGELFF. CDR3 nucleotide sequence: TGTGCCAGCAGCTTAGCTCGGGACGGGGAGCTGTTTTTT.

This rearrangement joins TRBV10-3 to TRBJ1-1; D is undetermined. The CDR3 covers 15 residues. Trimming took 2 bases from V and 3 from J, leaving 13 bases between them. From germline, CDR1 is ENHRY and CDR2 SYGVKD. CDR3: CAISEPGWRYTEAFF. CDR3 sequence (DNA): TGTGCCATCAGTGAGCCGGGGTGGCGCTACACTGAAGCTTTCTTT.

The CDR3 coding sequence is TGTGCCAGCAGTGAAAGGGCAGGGCATAATTCACCCCTCCACTTT. It codes for CASSERAGHNSPLHF. The chain is built from TRBV6-1 and TRBJ1-6; perhaps TRBD1 as D (5 bases). Trimming cost V 2 bases and J 5 bases, with 10 bases left between them. Germline V lookup: CDR1 MNHNS, CDR2 SASEGT. The CDR3 totals 15 residues.

J is TRBJ1-5 and V is TRBV6-2 or TRBV6-3, with D perhaps matching TRBD1 (6 bases). CDR1 is MNHEY, CDR2 SVGEGT, per germline. The ends were cut back, 5 bases at V and 0 bases at J, with 14 bases in the middle. This CDR3 is 16 amino acids long. The CDR3 loop is CASSLSGTNSNQPQHF. CDR3 sequence (DNA): TGTGCCAGCAGTCTCTCCGGGACAAATAGCAATCAGCCCCAGCATTTT.

V and J are TRBV27 and TRBJ2-7; D is undetermined. V dropped 8 bases and J dropped 9 bases, with 17 bases sitting between them. This CDR3 comprises 12 residues. Germline V gene data show CDR1 as MNHEY and CDR2 as SMNVEV (reference sequence). CDR3 nucleotides: TGTGCCAGCCCCTCCTGGCGGCTCGGGCAGTACTTC. Protein sequence: CASPSWRLGQYF.

CDR3 bases: TGTGCCAGCAGCTTCCCTAGCGGTGTCACAGATACGCAGTATTTT. Translation: CASSFPSGVTDTQYF. The chain uses TRBV9 and TRBJ2-3, with 7 nucleotides matching TRBD2. Trimming removed 4 bases from V and 2 bases from J; junction bases left unmatched: 7. The germline V gene encodes CDR1 SGDLS and CDR2 YYNGEE. The CDR3 covers 15 residues.

This chain connects TRBV7-6 to TRBJ2-1; D is unclear. This CDR3 is 13 amino acids long. Germline lookup yields CDR1 SGHVS and CDR2 FNYEAQ. V lost 8 bases and J 0 bases, leaving 8 bases between the germline ends. The DNA of the CDR3 is TGTGCCAGCGCTAGAATCTCCTACAATGAGCAGTTCTTC. Protein product: CASARISYNEQFF.

On this clone: A junction end diverges from the germline sequence, so it may reflect a read error. The chain couples TRBV7-2 to TRBJ1-1; no firm D call. Germline CDR1 SGHTA, CDR2 FQGNSA. This CDR3 comprises 13 residues. The CDR3, as DNA: TGTGCCAGCAGCTTAGCGCTGTACACCGAAGCTTTCTTT. Translating it yields CASSLALYTEAFF.

The V call is TRBV29-1, the J call TRBJ1-1; 8 bases match TRBD1. Per the germline V gene, CDR1 is SQVTM and CDR2 is ANQGSEA. CDR3 size: 11 residues. V lost 6 bases, J lost 5 bases, and 2 bases stayed unmatched. The DNA of the CDR3 is TGCAGCGTCAGGGGGCGTACTGAAGCTTTCTTT. Its protein is CSVRGRTEAFF.

The V and J genes are TRBV7-9 and TRBJ1-2, with D hard to call. The V and J ends lost 2 bases and 3 bases respectively, with 13 bases between them. This CDR3 has 15 residues. Per germline, CDR1 SEHNR and CDR2 FQNEAQ (reference sequence). The CDR3 nucleotides are TGTGCCAGCAGCTTAAGCGACGGCACCTACTATGGCTACACCTTC. Translated: CASSLSDGTYYGYTF.

The J gene is TRBJ2-5, the V gene TRBV27, with D possibly being TRBD2 (5 bases). This CDR3 has 12 residues. Germline lookup yields CDR1 MNHEY and CDR2 SMNVEV (reference sequence). With 4 bases removed from V and 7 bases from J, the gap between germline ends came to 10 bases. CDR3 bases: TGTGCCAGCAGTTCCCCACTAGGGACCCAGTACTTC. Residues: CASSSPLGTQYF.

About this clone: Additional DNA sequences in this sample encode the identical CDR3. The V gene is TRBV5-1, the J gene TRBJ1-2, with D possibly TRBD1 on 5 matching bases. V lost 5 bases, J lost 2 bases, and 10 bases lay in between. The length of the CDR3 is 13 residues. In germline, CDR1 is SGHRS, CDR2 YFSETQ. The CDR3 reads CASSLDSNYGYTF. The CDR3 DNA is TGCGCCAGCAGTCTTGACAGCAACTATGGCTACACCTTC. Full variable domain (rest looked up from reference TRBV5-1 and TRBJ1-2): KAGVTQTPRYLIKTRGQQVTLSCSPISGHRSVSWYQQTPGQGLQFLFEYFSETQRNKGNFPGRFSGRQFSNSRSEMNVSTLELGDSALYLCASSLDSNYGYTFGSGTRLTVV.

This clone was seen only once. This chain connects TRBV5-1 to TRBJ2-3; D possibly corresponds to TRBD2 (5 bases). In germline, CDR1 is SGHRS, CDR2 YFSETQ. The CDR3 extends over 15 amino acids. With 5 bases removed from V and 0 bases from J, the gap between germline ends came to 13 bases. CDR3 in DNA: TGCGCCAGCAGACTACTAGGTGCTAGCACAGATACGCAGTATTTT. Amino acids: CASRLLGASTDTQYF.

This rearrangement joins TRBV7-8 to TRBJ2-3, with 10 bases matching TRBD2. J gave up 5 bases and V 5 bases, and 7 bases lay outside the gene matches. The CDR3 is 15 residues long. Germline V CDR1 and CDR2: SGHVS, FQNEAQ. This CDR3 reads CASSRTSGNLDTQYF. In nucleotides, the CDR3 is TGTGCCAGCAGCCGGACTAGCGGAAACCTAGATACGCAGTATTTT.

The chain recombines TRBV24-1 with TRBJ2-5; 11 bases are shared with TRBD2. V was pared by 4 bases and J by 5 bases, with 8 bases of the junction left unmatched. CDR1 is KGHDR, CDR2 SFDVKD, per germline. There are 16 residues in the CDR3. CDR3 region: CATSESIAGGRETQYF. The CDR3 DNA reads as TGTGCCACCAGTGAGTCCATAGCGGGAGGGCGGGAGACCCAGTACTTC.

V usage is TRBV19 and J usage is TRBJ1-1; tentatively, D is TRBD1 (5 bases). The germline gives CDR1 LNHDA, CDR2 SQIVND (reference sequence). The CDR3 covers 14 residues. The V and J ends lost 3 bases and 5 bases respectively, with 13 bases between them. The CDR3 nucleotides are TGTGCCAGTAGTATTGGGGGGATGAGGACTGAAGCTTTCTTT. Translated, it gives CASSIGGMRTEAFF.

The V and J genes are TRBV11-2 and TRBJ1-1; no definite D call. The ends were cut back, 3 bases at V and 4 bases at J, with 6 bases in the middle. This CDR3 has 12 residues. Germline V gene sequence: CDR1 SGHAT, CDR2 FQNNGV. The DNA of the CDR3 is TGTGCCAGCAGCTTTCTCGGCACTGAAGCTTTCTTT. It codes for CASSFLGTEAFF.

This clone has a single count. V usage is TRBV5-5 and J usage is TRBJ2-1; D not certain. CDR3 length: 12 amino acids. The germline V and J ends were trimmed by 2 bases and 6 bases, with 6 bases remaining between them. Germline CDR1 SGHKS, CDR2 YYEKEE (reference sequence). CDR3 bases: TGTGCCAGCAGCTTAAACACCAATGAGCAGTTCTTC. Protein sequence: CASSLNTNEQFF.

The chain recombines TRBV25-1 with TRBJ1-2; D remains ambiguous. CDR1 and CDR2 (germline): MGHDK, SYGVNS. CDR3 length equals 16 residues. V shed 4 bases and J shed 2 bases, with 17 bases lying between them. This CDR3 is CASSALKADGNYGYTF. CDR3 DNA sequence: TGTGCCAGCAGTGCCCTCAAAGCGGACGGAAACTATGGCTACACCTTC.

V usage is TRBV9 and J usage is TRBJ2-2; TRBD2 aligns across 10 bases. Germline trimming cut 3 bases from V and 1 base from J; bases unmatched to any gene: 3. The germline gives CDR1 SGDLS, CDR2 YYNGEE. There are 16 residues in the CDR3. CDR3 in DNA: TGTGCCAGCAGCGCTAGCGGGAGAGGGAACACCGGGGAGCTGTTTTTT. It translates to CASSASGRGNTGELFF.